One and the same sample provided the 2 T cell receptor beta chains below, sequenced in a study of shared clonotypes between healthy human individuals. Clones were sequenced by immunoSEQ multiplex PCR, and TCRdb holds only the in-frame ones, with some missing. The sample includes 850,000 to 1,200,000 clones, around 74% of them seen just once. The sequenced sample was memory CD4+ T cells sorted from blood. This sample's subset: CD45RA-negative fraction. Receptors were obtained from a man aged 18-30 years in good health.

Note on this clone: Other DNA sequences in the sample encode the same CDR3. The V call is TRBV18, the J call TRBJ1-1; weak D call: TRBD1 (6 bases). The CDR3 loop spans 12 amino acids. The germline CDR1 and CDR2 sequences are KGHSH and LQKENI. The V end was cut by 3 bases, the J end by 4 bases, with 6 bases between. This chain's CDR3 is CASSPTGTEAFF. The CDR3 bases are TGTGCCAGCTCACCGACAGGCACTGAAGCTTTCTTT.

The chain recombines TRBV5-1 with TRBJ1-5; unclear D gene. V was clipped by 0 bases and J by 6 bases, with 10 bases between them. The germline gives CDR1 SGHRS, CDR2 YFSETQ. This CDR3 contains 14 residues. The CDR3: CASSLGVSGQPQHF. The CDR3 DNA sequence: TGCGCCAGCAGCTTGGGGGTGTCCGGTCAGCCCCAGCATTTT.